Below, 19 T cell receptor beta chains from the same sample are listed, as sequenced in a study of shared T cell receptors in the human thymus. Sequencing used immunoSEQ multiplex PCR; TCRdb keeps in-frame clones, though not all of them. The top ten hold 0.008% to 0.011% of the sample, which has fewer than 700,000 clones, around 89% seen once. These data were also reused for a study on human thymus T cells.

The sequencing input was thymocytes. These receptors all come from a boy under three years old with a congenital heart defect.

The V and J genes are TRBV27 and TRBJ2-7; perhaps TRBD1 as D (5 bases). This CDR3 region has 17 residues. Trimming took 2 bases from V and 3 from J, leaving 20 bases between them. Per the germline V gene, CDR1 is MNHEY and CDR2 is SMNVEV (reference sequence). This chain's CDR3 is CASSLEASGAPLYEQYF. In DNA, the CDR3 is TGTGCCAGCAGTTTAGAGGCTAGTGGGGCCCCCCTCTACGAGCAGTACTTC.

V and J are TRBV10-3 and TRBJ2-3, with D possibly being TRBD1 (6 bases). V was trimmed by 6 bases and J by 3 bases, leaving 19 bases between them. The CDR3 covers 16 residues. Germline-derived CDR1 and CDR2 are ENHRY and SYGVKD. The CDR3 DNA reads as TGTGCCATCAGCCTCGGGCTGAATAGGGGGACAGATACGCAGTATTTT. Encoded protein: CAISLGLNRGTDTQYF.

V is TRBV19 and J is TRBJ1-2; 7 bases line up with TRBD1. V lost 5 bases, J lost 5 bases, and 14 bases stayed unmatched. Germline-derived CDR1 and CDR2 are LNHDA and SQIVND (reference sequence). The CDR3 has 16 amino acids. The CDR3 DNA reads as TGTGCCAGTAGTCCCCAGGGACAGCTTCTGATATATGGCTACACCTTC. This gives the protein CASSPQGQLLIYGYTF.

The chain carries TRBV4-2 and TRBJ2-7; 8 bases are shared with TRBD1. The CDR3 has 18 amino acids. After removal of 1 base from V and 3 bases from J, the junction contained 14 bases not matched to a gene. Germline assignment: CDR1 LGHNA and CDR2 YNFKEQ. CDR3 in DNA: TGTGCCAGCAGCCAAGGTGGGGATTCAGGGACAGGCTTCTACGAGCAGTACTTC. Its protein is CASSQGGDSGTGFYEQYF.

V is TRBV7-8 and J is TRBJ1-5; D may be TRBD1 (5 bases). CDR1 is SGHVS and CDR2 is FQNEAQ in the germline V gene. The ends were cut back, 4 bases at V and 5 bases at J, with 21 bases in the middle. The length of the CDR3 is 17 residues. The CDR3 DNA reads TGTGCCAGCAGCTCCCGGCCCGGGGGGGGAAGGCATCAGCCCCAGCATTTT. It specifies CASSSRPGGGRHQPQHF.

CDR3 in DNA: TGTGCCAGCAGTGAGGGTCTAGCGGGAGTCTGCTACGAGCAGTACTTC. Its translation: CASSEGLAGVCYEQYF. The chain carries TRBV2 and TRBJ2-7; 10 nucleotides line up with TRBD2. Germline lookup yields CDR1 SNHLY and CDR2 FYNNEI. This CDR3 region has 16 residues. V was pared by 3 bases and J by 3 bases, with 8 bases of the junction left unmatched.

The chain is built from TRBV7-6 and TRBJ2-7; 7 positions match TRBD1. CDR3 length: 16 residues. V lost 1 base to trimming and J lost 3 bases; unmatched junction nucleotides: 9. In germline, CDR1 is SGHVS, CDR2 FNYEAQ. The CDR3 reads CASSLEGTGQYYEQYF. DNA for the CDR3: TGTGCCAGCAGCTTAGAGGGTACGGGACAGTACTACGAGCAGTACTTC. The full variable domain, its missing parts supplied by reference TRBV7-6 and TRBJ2-7, is GAGVSQSPRYKVTKRGQDVALRCDPISGHVSLYWYRQALGQGPEFLTYFNYEAQQDKSGLPNDRFSAERPEGSISTLTIQRTEQRDSAMYRCASSLEGTGQYYEQYFGPGTRLTVT.

The chain couples TRBV15 to TRBJ2-1; TRBD2 matches at 11 bases. In germline, CDR1 is LNHNV, CDR2 YYDKDF (reference sequence). The CDR3 loop spans 18 amino acids. V lost 9 bases and J lost 0; bases outside the gene matches: 13. Written as DNA, the CDR3 is TGTGCCACTTACTCCGGGACTAGCGGAGAAAGCTCCTACAATGAGCAGTTCTTC. The encoded protein is CATYSGTSGESSYNEQFF.

V gene TRBV28 combines with J gene TRBJ2-5, with TRBD1 matching 9 bases. Trimming cost V 5 bases and J 5 bases; bases outside gene matches: 12. Germline loops: CDR1 MDHEN, CDR2 SYDVKM. The CDR3 is 16 amino acids. The CDR3 loop reads CASSANRGQVVETQYF. CDR3 DNA: TGTGCCAGCAGTGCTAACAGGGGGCAAGTAGTGGAGACCCAGTACTTC.

The chain has TRBV5-8 and TRBJ2-7; D gene uncertain. CDR1 and CDR2 (germline): SGHTS, YDEGEE. CDR3 length equals 11 residues. The V end lost 4 bases, the J end lost 12 bases, and 14 bases lay between the germline ends. CDR3 in DNA: TGTGCCAGCAGCCCCCCGGTTAGCCTGTACTTC. It translates to CASSPPVSLYF.

V is TRBV9 and J is TRBJ2-2; the match to TRBD2 covers 9 bases. Losses at the gene ends were 1 base for V and 7 bases for J; bases not matched to a gene: 11. Germline lookup yields CDR1 SGDLS and CDR2 YYNGEE. The CDR3 sequence is 17 residues long. The CDR3 region is CASSVTPSKREVGELFF. CDR3 nucleotides: TGTGCCAGCAGCGTAACCCCCTCCAAGCGGGAGGTCGGGGAGCTGTTTTTT.

V gene TRBV5-4 combines with J gene TRBJ2-3; D may be TRBD2 (6 bases). CDR3 length: 15 residues. Trimming left V 1 base short and J 3 bases short, with 12 bases between. The germline V gene has CDR1 SGHNT and CDR2 YYREEE (reference sequence). The CDR3 coding sequence is TGTGCCAGCAGCTTGATAGCGGAAGGGACAGATACGCAGTATTTT. Translation gives CASSLIAEGTDTQYF.

The chain recombines TRBV11-2 with TRBJ1-5, with TRBD1 as a possible D gene (6 bases). Looked up from germline, CDR1 is SGHAT and CDR2 is FQNNGV. This CDR3 has 16 residues. The V end was cut by 5 bases, the J end by 0 bases, with 14 bases between. This chain's CDR3 is CASSLGDTDSNQPQHF. The CDR3 DNA sequence: TGTGCCAGCAGCCTAGGGGACACCGATAGCAATCAGCCCCAGCATTTT.

This clone was found once. The chain carries TRBV14 and TRBJ2-2; D ambiguous. The germline V and J ends were trimmed by 5 bases and 1 base, with 20 bases remaining between them. Germline loops: CDR1 SGHDN, CDR2 FVKESK. This CDR3 region has 18 residues. The CDR3 sequence is CASSSSSPWHKNTGELFF. The CDR3 bases are TGTGCCAGCAGCTCGTCCTCCCCATGGCATAAGAACACCGGGGAGCTGTTTTTT. Based on the CDR3 plus reference TRBV14 and TRBJ2-2, the full variable domain is EAGVTQFPSHSVIEKGQTVTLRCDPISGHDNLYWYRRVMGKEIKFLLHFVKESKQDESGMPNNRFLAERTGGTYSTLKVQPAELEDSGVYFCASSSSSPWHKNTGELFFGEGSRLTVL.

With regard to this clone: A read error may produce the germline difference seen at one junction end. The rearrangement links TRBV7-7 to TRBJ2-7; possible D gene TRBD1, 7 bases. In germline, CDR1 is SSHAT, CDR2 FNYEAQ (reference sequence). The CDR3 is made up of 15 amino acids. This chain's CDR3 is CASSERRGPSYEQYF. The CDR3 DNA is TGTGCTAGCAGCGAAAGGAGGGGGCCCTCCTACGAGCAGTACTTC.

V and J are TRBV5-6 and TRBJ1-5; 7 bases match TRBD1. This CDR3 is built from 14 residues. Per the germline V gene, CDR1 is SGHDT and CDR2 is YYEEEE. V trimming: 5 bases; J trimming: 7 bases; junction bases outside the gene matches: 9. The CDR3 nucleotides are TGTGCCAGCAGTCGACAGGGACCGAGGCAGCCCCAGCATTTT. Encoded protein: CASSRQGPRQPQHF.

The V gene is TRBV5-1, the J gene TRBJ2-7; TRBD2 might be the D (6 bases). The length of the CDR3 is 11 residues. V lost 7 bases, J lost 3 bases, and 8 bases lay in between. The V gene's germline CDR1 is SGHRS and CDR2 YFSETQ. The CDR3 DNA reads as TGCGCCAGCCGCGGGGACTACGAGCAGTACTTC. Residues: CASRGDYEQYF. The full variable domain, its missing parts supplied by reference TRBV5-1 and TRBJ2-7, is KAGVTQTPRYLIKTRGQQVTLSCSPISGHRSVSWYQQTPGQGLQFLFEYFSETQRNKGNFPGRFSGRQFSNSRSEMNVSTLELGDSALYLCASRGDYEQYFGPGTRLTVT.

Only one count was recorded for this clone. The chain uses TRBV6-1 and TRBJ1-5; D gene unclear. V was cut by 5 bases and J by 4 bases, with 12 bases left in between. CDR3 length equals 14 residues. The germline CDR1 and CDR2 sequences are MNHNS and SASEGT. The CDR3 loop is CASSLRLVNQPQHF. The DNA for the CDR3 is TGTGCCAGCAGTCTACGTCTGGTGAATCAGCCCCAGCATTTT.

V is TRBV12-5 and J is TRBJ1-2; 9 bases fit TRBD1. J lost 2 bases, V lost 7 bases, and 8 bases had no gene match. The CDR3 extends over 15 amino acids. Germline V gene lookup returns CDR1 LGHNT and CDR2 FRNRAP. The CDR3 loop reads CASASGTGPNYGYTF. CDR3 DNA: TGTGCTAGTGCCTCCGGGACAGGGCCCAACTATGGCTACACCTTC. The full variable domain, with the rest looked up from reference TRBV12-5 and TRBJ1-2, is DARVTQTPRHKVTEMGQEVTMRCQPILGHNTVFWYRQTMMQGLELLAYFRNRAPLDDSGMPKDRFSAEMPDATLATLKIQPSEPRDSAVYFCASASGTGPNYGYTFGSGTRLTVV.